Below are 12 T cell receptor beta chains sequenced from a single sample in a study of cytomegalovirus exposure and HLA in healthy donors. In the PCR, 60 Vbeta and 13 Jbeta primers were used. Sequencing was performed with immunoSEQ multiplex PCR; in TCRdb, only in-frame clones are kept and a portion is missing. This table holds 160,000 or so clones, 70% to 85% found once. The sequencing sample was made of PBMCs. These receptors all come from a man aged 25-40 years in good health and CMV-seropositive.

V gene TRBV9 combines with J gene TRBJ1-1, with TRBD1 as a possible D gene (5 bases). Germline values: CDR1 SGDLS, CDR2 YYNGEE. The CDR3 contains 15 residues. V dropped 2 bases and J dropped 0 bases, with 11 bases sitting between them. The CDR3 spells CASSVAGPMNTEAFF. Here the CDR3 DNA reads TGTGCCAGCAGCGTGGCAGGGCCCATGAACACTGAAGCTTTCTTT. The full variable domain, its missing parts supplied by reference TRBV9 and TRBJ1-1, is DSGVTQTPKHLITATGQRVTLRCSPRSGDLSVYWYQQSLDQGLQFLIQYYNGEERAKGNILERFSAQQFPDLHSELNLSSLELGDSALYFCASSVAGPMNTEAFFGQGTRLTVV.

The chain uses TRBV30 and TRBJ2-5; TRBD1 matches 11 bases. V was pared by 2 bases and J by 3 bases, with 2 bases of the junction left unmatched. The CDR3 consists of 14 residues. Germline CDR1 is GTSNPN and CDR2 is SVGIG (reference sequence). The CDR3, as DNA: TGTGCCTGGAGTAGGGGACAGGGGGAAGAGACCCAGTACTTC. Translation gives CAWSRGQGEETQYF. Filled out from reference TRBV30 and TRBJ2-5, the complete variable domain reads SQTIHQWPATLVQPVGSPLSLECTVEGTSNPNLYWYRQAAGRGLQLLFYSVGIGQISSEVPQNLSASRPQDRQFILSSKKLLLSDSGFYLCAWSRGQGEETQYFGPGTRLLVL.

J is TRBJ1-1 and V is TRBV11-2; 8 bases align to TRBD1. Germline loops: CDR1 SGHAT, CDR2 FQNNGV. This CDR3 has 14 amino acids. The V and J ends lost 4 bases and 4 bases, in that order; junction bases with no gene match: 5. CDR3 coding DNA: TGTGCCAGCAGCTCCCAGACAGGGGCCACTGAAGCTTTCTTT. This encodes CASSSQTGATEAFF.

The chain links TRBV5-4 to TRBJ2-6, with 10 bases identical to TRBD1. CDR3 size: 19 residues. The germline V gene has CDR1 SGHNT and CDR2 YYREEE (reference sequence). The V and J ends lost 5 bases and 2 bases, in that order; junction bases with no gene match: 13. DNA for the CDR3: TGTGCCAGCAGTTCCGGGACAGGGGAATCCCCTCCTGGGGCCAACGTCCTGACTTTC. Its protein product is CASSSGTGESPPGANVLTF.

CDR3 region: CASTGQRSYNEQFF. In DNA, the CDR3 is TGTGCCAGCACGGGACAGCGCTCCTACAATGAGCAGTTCTTC. The chain combines TRBV6-1 with TRBJ2-1, with TRBD1 matching 7 bases. Germline V gives CDR1 MNHNS, CDR2 SASEGT. This CDR3 region has 14 residues. J was trimmed by 0 bases and V by 7 bases; bases with no gene match: 3.

This clone was seen only once. The V gene is TRBV7-9, the J gene TRBJ1-1, with TRBD1 identical over 7 bases. Looked up from germline, CDR1 is SEHNR and CDR2 is FQNEAQ (reference sequence). The CDR3 consists of 15 residues. Trimming took 1 base from V and 5 from J; bases not matched to a gene: 7. In DNA form, the CDR3 reads TGTGCCAGCAGCTTAGGAGCAGGGGGATATACTGAAGCTTTCTTT. Amino acid sequence: CASSLGAGGYTEAFF.

The table lists this clone with a few counts. The V and J genes are TRBV29-1 and TRBJ1-5, with 7 bases lining up with TRBD1. V was clipped by 4 bases and J by 0 bases; unmatched bases: 9. From germline, CDR1 is SQVTM and CDR2 ANQGSEA. CDR3 size: 16 residues. CDR3 loop: CSVGDSPLYSNQPQHF. The CDR3 nucleotides read TGCAGCGTTGGGGACAGCCCTTTGTATAGCAATCAGCCCCAGCATTTT.

This clone appeared a single time. This chain joins TRBV5-1 and TRBJ2-1; 7 bases align to TRBD2. The length of the CDR3 is 15 residues. J lost 4 bases, V lost 4 bases, and 8 bases had no gene match. Germline V lookup: CDR1 SGHRS, CDR2 YFSETQ. The CDR3, as DNA: TGCGCCAGCAGCGATTCCCAGGGAGGGTACAATGAGCAGTTCTTC. Its protein is CASSDSQGGYNEQFF.

The chain links TRBV11-3 to TRBJ2-6; TRBD1 aligns across 10 bases. V trimming: 6 bases; J trimming: 1 base; junction bases outside the gene matches: 6. CDR1 is SGHNT, CDR2 YENEEA, per germline. The CDR3 runs 17 residues. In nucleotides, the CDR3 is TGTGCCAGCAGTCCGGGACAGGGGTCGTCTGGGGCCAACGTCCTGACTTTC. Protein: CASSPGQGSSGANVLTF.

The chain uses TRBV27 and TRBJ2-7; the match to TRBD1 covers 8 bases. The CDR3 runs to 12 residues. V lost 7 bases and J lost 5; bases outside the gene matches: 4. Looked up from germline, CDR1 is MNHEY and CDR2 is SMNVEV (reference sequence). CDR3 coding DNA: TGTGCCAGCACGGACAGGGAACACGAGCAGTACTTC. It encodes CASTDREHEQYF.

This clone was found a few times. The V call is TRBV10-1, the J call TRBJ2-1; 10 positions agree with TRBD1. Unmatched junction bases numbered 5, after V lost 4 bases and J lost 5 bases. Per the germline V gene, CDR1 is WNHNN and CDR2 is SYGVQD (reference sequence). This CDR3 contains 15 residues. CDR3 sequence (DNA): TGCGCCAGCAGTGGACAGGGGGCTGAAGACAATGAGCAGTTCTTC. Its protein is CASSGQGAEDNEQFF.

This chain joins TRBV25-1 and TRBJ2-3; 7 bases align to TRBD1. The CDR3 is made up of 12 amino acids. Germline lookup yields CDR1 MGHDK and CDR2 SYGVNS. V gave up 6 bases and J gave up 4 bases; unmatched junction bases: 1. The CDR3 loop is CASSTGADTQYF. The CDR3 DNA reads TGTGCCAGCAGCACAGGGGCAGATACGCAGTATTTT.